The 2 T cell receptor beta chains given below trace back to one sample, sequenced in a study of T cells in Graves' hyperthyroidism and ophthalmopathy. TCR beta CDR3 sequences were amplified from RNA transcripts. The study used the HTBI primer set for a first-round RT-PCR of the TCR CDR3. TCRdb re-called the multiplex PCR reads through MiXCR, storing one row per CDR3 protein. This table has roughly 350,000 distinct CDR3 sequences, around 15% appearing once. Sequences were obtained from blood. Receptors were obtained from a woman aged 25 to 39 with Graves' ophthalmopathy.

This clonotype has at least ten counts. The chain employs TRBV30 and TRBJ2-7; D not resolved. Germline CDR1 is GTSNPN and CDR2 is SVGIG (reference sequence). The V end was cut by 1 base, the J end by 7 bases, with 17 bases between. CDR3 length: 14 amino acids. DNA of the CDR3: TGTGCCTGGAGTGACTTCCCAGGTCACCCGGAGCAGTACTTC. It codes for CAWSDFPGHPEQYF.

This clonotype was observed at least ten times. The chain combines TRBV6-1 with TRBJ1-2; D is unresolved. The CDR3 is 14 amino acids. The V gene lost 2 bases and the J gene lost 6 bases, with 13 bases spanning the gap. Germline CDR1 MNHNS, CDR2 SASEGT. The CDR3 reads CASSERLAVDGYTF. The CDR3 DNA is TGTGCCAGCAGTGAACGCTTGGCAGTTGATGGCTACACCTTC.